This TCR beta chain was sequenced for a study of blood T cell repertoires in COVID-19. Living in about 25 US areas, the participants were between roughly 18 and 90 years of age. In assigning cohorts, the study relied on participant-reported clinical history. The ends were cut back, 2 bases at V and 5 bases at J, with 13 bases in the middle. Germline loops: CDR1 SGHTS, CDR2 YDEGEE. This CDR3 has 14 amino acids. As handled by the study authors: Counts of nucleated cells, estimated from reference gene primer amplification, were obtained. Assay used: immunoSEQ multiplex PCR; TCRdb lists only in-frame clones, some missing. V and J calls and clone size are as listed in that table; D and trimming were resolved from the DNA. The data show some 260,000 clones, approximately 84% seen once.

This sequence joins TRBV5-8 and TRBJ2-5; perhaps TRBD1 as D (5 bases). The source of this sequence is a man between 35 and 55 years old who had recovered from COVID-19. What was sequenced was PBMCs or T cells enriched from blood (not recorded which). The CDR3 is CASSFQGLSETQYF. CDR3 in DNA: TGTGCCAGCAGCTTCCAGGGTCTGTCGGAGACCCAGTACTTC.